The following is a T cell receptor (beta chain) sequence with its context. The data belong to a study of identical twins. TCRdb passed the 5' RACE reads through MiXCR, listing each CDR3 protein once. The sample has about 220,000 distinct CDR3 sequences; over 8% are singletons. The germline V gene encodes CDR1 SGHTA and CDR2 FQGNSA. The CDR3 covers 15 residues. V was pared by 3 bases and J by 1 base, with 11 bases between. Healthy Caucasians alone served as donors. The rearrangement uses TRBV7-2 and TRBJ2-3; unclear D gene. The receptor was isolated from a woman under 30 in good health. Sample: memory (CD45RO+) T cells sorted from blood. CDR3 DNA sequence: TGTGCCAGCAGCTTTGGACCCTACGGCACAGATACGCAGTATTTT. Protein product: CASSFGPYGTDTQYF.